One sample yielded the 26 T cell receptor beta chains listed below, sequenced in a study of vaccination and CD4 T cells after COVID-19. Cultured CD4+ T cell DNA underwent sequencing with the Oncomine TCR Beta short-read assay. In TCRdb, the PCR reads were re-called with MiXCR into one record per CDR3 protein. The sample shows under 20,000 distinct CDR3 sequences, 44% of them seen only once. Treatment indicated: roughly 10-day PBMC culture with coronavirus spike peptide pools or control peptides (ViraFEST assay). No cognate antigen is known for these TCRs. Sequenced material: CD4+ T cells from blood, cultured in vitro, taken before SARS-CoV-2 vaccination. The receptors derive from a human donor who had recovered from COVID-19.

Notes on this clonotype: A junction boundary mismatches the germline segment, possibly from a read error. The chain is built from TRBV27 and TRBJ1-4; D is possibly TRBD1 (6 bases). CDR1 MNHEY and CDR2 SMNVEV come from the germline V gene (reference sequence). This CDR3 comprises 11 residues. The DNA of the CDR3 is TGTGCCAGCAGACGTTTGGGACACTACCTTTTT. Encoded protein: CASRRLGHYLF.

The chain links TRBV28 to TRBJ1-1; D gene ambiguous. The CDR3 spans 12 residues. Germline V lookup: CDR1 MDHEN, CDR2 SYDVKM. V lost 7 bases to trimming and J lost 0 bases, with 6 bases between them. CDR3 residues: CASTAMNTEAFF. CDR3 DNA sequence: TGTGCCAGCACGGCGATGAACACTGAAGCTTTCTTT. Based on the CDR3 plus reference TRBV28 and TRBJ1-1, the full variable domain is DVKVTQSSRYLVKRTGEKVFLECVQDMDHENMFWYRQDPGLGLRLIYFSYDVKMKEKGDIPEGYSVSREKKERFSLILESASTNQTSMYLCASTAMNTEAFFGQGTRLTVV.

The V gene is TRBV7-3, the J gene TRBJ2-3; TRBD2 matches 10 bases. This CDR3 is built from 15 residues. Germline values: CDR1 SGHTA, CDR2 FQGTGA. The V segment lost 6 bases and the J segment 3 bases; nucleotides outside the gene matches: 6. CDR3 protein: CASSLTSGETDTQYF. CDR3 coding DNA: TGTGCCAGCAGTCTCACTAGCGGGGAGACAGATACGCAGTATTTT. The entire variable domain, with the rest obtained from reference TRBV7-3 and TRBJ2-3, is as follows: GAGVSQTPSNKVTEKGKYVELRCDPISGHTALYWYRQSLGQGPEFLIYFQGTGAADDSGLPNDRFFAVRPEGSVSTLKIQRTERGDSAVYLCASSLTSGETDTQYFGPGTRLTVL.

The genes are TRBV19 and TRBJ1-5, with 11 bases that match TRBD1. J was trimmed by 2 bases and V by 7 bases; bases with no gene match: 4. The CDR3 runs to 15 residues. CDR1 is LNHDA and CDR2 is SQIVND in the germline V gene (reference sequence). CDR3 residues: CASTGQGARNQPQHF. The CDR3 DNA reads as TGTGCCAGTACCGGACAGGGGGCCCGCAATCAGCCCCAGCATTTT.

A few counts support this clonotype. The CDR3 coding sequence is TGTGCCAGTAGCCAGAACTATGGCTACACCTTC. It specifies CASSQNYGYTF. The genes are TRBV19 and TRBJ1-2; D gene ambiguous. Trimming took off 6 bases at V and 2 bases at J, with 4 bases between the two ends. The V gene's germline CDR1 is LNHDA and CDR2 SQIVND (reference sequence). The CDR3 runs to 11 residues.

The chain is built from TRBV6-5 and TRBJ2-7; D ambiguous. The CDR3 loop spans 12 amino acids. Germline CDR1 and CDR2: MNHEY and SVGAGI. The ends were cut back, 2 bases at V and 3 bases at J, with 5 bases in the middle. This CDR3 reads CASSYRYYEQYF. In DNA form, the CDR3 reads TGTGCCAGCAGTTACCGATACTACGAGCAGTACTTC.

The chain carries TRBV30 and TRBJ1-2; D call uncertain. The CDR3 covers 11 residues. Germline CDR1 is GTSNPN and CDR2 is SVGIG (reference sequence). V was pared by 4 bases and J by 5 bases, with 8 bases between. The CDR3 bases are TGTGCCTGGAAAACAGCGTATGGCTACACCTTC. This sequence encodes CAWKTAYGYTF.

This clonotype has more than one count but fewer than ten. The CDR3 spells CASSPVDRFYSNQPQHF. The DNA for the CDR3 is TGTGCCAGCAGCCCCGTTGACCGCTTTTATAGCAATCAGCCCCAGCATTTT. V usage is TRBV6-1 and J usage is TRBJ1-5; no firm D call. The V end lost 6 bases, the J end lost 0 bases, and 18 bases lay between the germline ends. Germline CDR1 is MNHNS and CDR2 is SASEGT. The CDR3 contains 17 residues.

The chain links TRBV6-2 or TRBV6-3 to TRBJ1-1, with D hard to call. Trimming took off 5 bases at V and 6 bases at J, with 19 bases between the two ends. The CDR3 length is 15 residues. The V gene's germline CDR1 is MNHEY and CDR2 SVGEGT. The CDR3 DNA reads TGTGCCAGCAGTGGGGTGTCGGAGGGAGTAGCTGAAGCTTTCTTT. Protein product: CASSGVSEGVAEAFF.

This chain joins TRBV6-2 or TRBV6-3 and TRBJ2-5; TRBD2 might be the D (5 bases). The CDR3 consists of 12 residues. Trimming left V 8 bases short and J 8 bases short, with 15 bases between. The germline gives CDR1 MNHEY, CDR2 SVGEGT. The DNA of the CDR3 is TGTGCCAGCGGGGAGACGGCCGTTACCCAGTACTTC. Its protein product is CASGETAVTQYF.

This chain joins TRBV20-1 and TRBJ2-7, with 8 positions matching TRBD1. Germline V lookup: CDR1 DFQATT, CDR2 SNEGSKA (reference sequence). The V segment lost 1 base and the J segment 8 bases; nucleotides outside the gene matches: 10. CDR3 length equals 14 residues. The CDR3 region is CSARGQGTKAQQYF. Written as DNA, the CDR3 is TGCAGTGCTAGAGGACAGGGGACGAAAGCCCAGCAGTACTTC.

In this sample, this clonotype turned up a few times. The V and J genes are TRBV12-3 or TRBV12-4 and TRBJ2-7; D is unresolved. CDR3 length: 11 residues. V gave up 6 bases and J gave up 7 bases, with 10 bases separating them. The CDR3 spells CASSRREEQYF. In nucleotides, the CDR3 is TGTGCCAGCAGCCGAAGAGAGGAGCAGTACTTC.

This clonotype was observed a few times. V gene TRBV6-2 or TRBV6-3 combines with J gene TRBJ1-2, with 7 positions matching TRBD1. This CDR3 contains 14 residues. Germline V CDR1 and CDR2: MNHEY, SVGEGT. The V and J ends lost 2 bases and 4 bases, in that order; junction bases with no gene match: 4. The CDR3 region is CASSYLRDSYGYTF. The CDR3 bases are TGTGCCAGCAGTTACCTTCGGGACAGCTATGGCTACACCTTC.

The chain employs TRBV6-1 and TRBJ2-5, with D possibly TRBD2 on 7 matching bases. The CDR3 runs to 16 residues. Germline CDR1 and CDR2: MNHNS and SASEGT. Trimming cost V 5 bases and J 5 bases, with 21 bases left between them. CDR3 in DNA: TGTGCCAGCAGTAAATTACAGGGAGGGTGGATGGAGACCCAGTACTTC. The encoded protein is CASSKLQGGWMETQYF.

This chain uses TRBV15 with TRBJ1-2; the D gene is possibly TRBD1 (5 bases). CDR3 length: 13 residues. V lost 0 bases and J lost 6, with 8 bases in between. Germline assignment: CDR1 LNHNV and CDR2 YYDKDF (reference sequence). DNA of the CDR3: TGTGCCACCAGCAGAGAGGAAGGGGATGGCTACACCTTC. Amino acids: CATSREEGDGYTF.

This sequence joins TRBV11-2 and TRBJ2-1, with TRBD2 matching 10 bases. The CDR3 spans 15 residues. From germline, CDR1 is SGHAT and CDR2 FQNNGV. The trim removed 1 base at V and 4 bases at J, leaving 1 base unmatched. DNA of the CDR3: TGTGCCAGCAGCTTAGTACTAGCGGGGTACAATGAGCAGTTCTTC. It yields the protein CASSLVLAGYNEQFF.

This clonotype has just a few counts. The chain couples TRBV29-1 to TRBJ1-1, with a tentative D call TRBD1 (6 bases). CDR1 is SQVTM and CDR2 is ANQGSEA in the germline V gene. V lost 7 bases and J 4 bases, leaving 16 bases between the germline ends. The CDR3 totals 13 residues. CDR3 DNA: TGCAGCGGTGTACAGGGTATGGGCACTGAAGCTTTCTTT. Its protein product is CSGVQGMGTEAFF. The full variable domain, rest sourced from reference TRBV29-1 and TRBJ1-1, is SAVISQKPSRDICQRGTSLTIQCQVDSQVTMMFWYRQQPGQSLTLIATANQGSEATYESGFVIDKFPISRPNLTFSTLTVSNMSPEDSSIYLCSGVQGMGTEAFFGQGTRLTVV.

The chain is built from TRBV5-3 and TRBJ2-7; D not certain. TRBV5-3 is classed as an ORF, of uncertain function. The CDR3 is 10 residues long. V was cut by 0 bases and J by 9 bases, with 4 bases left in between. The chain's CDR3 is CARSLVAQYF. The CDR3 DNA is TGTGCCAGAAGCTTGGTTGCGCAGTACTTC.

This chain connects TRBV19 to TRBJ1-5; D might be TRBD1 (5 bases). Germline CDR1 reads LNHDA; CDR2 reads SQIVND (reference sequence). V was shortened by 0 bases and J by 7 bases, with 13 bases between the two germline ends. CDR3 size: 15 residues. CDR3 residues: CASSIDTARGQPQHF. In nucleotides, the CDR3 is TGTGCCAGTAGTATAGATACTGCGCGGGGCCAGCCCCAGCATTTT.

The V call is TRBV20-1, the J call TRBJ1-2; 9 bases are a match to TRBD1. The CDR3 has 13 amino acids. Germline CDR1 and CDR2: DFQATT and SNEGSKA (reference sequence). Germline trimming cut 3 bases from V and 6 bases from J; bases unmatched to any gene: 5. The CDR3 bases are TGCAGTGCTAGTCTAACAGGGGGCGATGGCTACACCTTC. It yields the protein CSASLTGGDGYTF.

A few counts support this clonotype. The chain carries TRBV27 and TRBJ1-5; D possibly corresponds to TRBD1 (6 bases). CDR3 size: 15 residues. Trimming took off 3 bases at V and 7 bases at J, with 16 bases between the two ends. CDR1 MNHEY and CDR2 SMNVEV come from the germline V gene (reference sequence). CDR3 bases: TGTGCCAGCAGTTTTATAGGGGGGCGGGGGCAGCCCCAGCATTTT. Its protein product is CASSFIGGRGQPQHF.

This chain links TRBV20-1 with TRBJ2-7; D remains unclear. The germline V gene encodes CDR1 DFQATT and CDR2 SNEGSKA (reference sequence). V lost 3 bases, J lost 3 bases, and 9 bases lay in between. The CDR3 length is 12 residues. CDR3 DNA: TGCAGTGCTAGTCGGCCAAACTACGAGCAGTACTTC. It translates to CSASRPNYEQYF.

This chain connects TRBV6-2 or TRBV6-3 to TRBJ2-7; 9 nucleotides align to TRBD1. CDR3 size: 15 residues. Germline CDR1 reads MNHEY; CDR2 reads SVGEGT. Trimming removed 2 bases from V and 4 bases from J; junction bases left unmatched: 6. The CDR3 protein is CASSYVGQGTYEQYF. DNA of the CDR3: TGTGCCAGCAGTTACGTGGGACAGGGTACGTACGAGCAGTACTTC.

With respect to this clonotype: At one boundary the junction diverges from the germline segment, which might be a read error. The V and J genes are TRBV5-3 and TRBJ2-7, with a weak D call TRBD1 (6 bases). TRBV5-3 is an ORF for which the function is uncertain. The CDR3 length is 14 residues. CDR3 bases: TGTGCCAGCAGCTTGATGGGACAAACCTACGAGCAGTACTTC. Translation: CASSLMGQTYEQYF.

This chain uses TRBV20-1 with TRBJ1-1; TRBD1 is a possible D gene (6 bases). The CDR3 runs 15 residues. CDR1 is DFQATT and CDR2 is SNEGSKA in the germline V gene (reference sequence). The V and J ends lost 3 bases and 1 base respectively, with 15 bases between them. DNA for the CDR3: TGCAGTGCTAGGATAGATGGCAGGGGGAACACTGAAGCTTTCTTT. The encoded protein is CSARIDGRGNTEAFF.

V and J are TRBV5-1 and TRBJ1-1, with D unresolved. The CDR3 extends over 15 amino acids. V lost 3 bases, J lost 0 bases, and 12 bases lay in between. Germline V gene lookup returns CDR1 SGHRS and CDR2 YFSETQ. This CDR3 reads CASSWGGPMNTEAFF. The CDR3 DNA is TGCGCCAGCAGCTGGGGTGGACCTATGAACACTGAAGCTTTCTTT.